These T cell receptor beta chains were read from a single sample in a study of T-cell reconstitution after alpha-beta-depleted transplantation in children. TCRdb reprocessed the PCR reads with MiXCR, giving one entry per CDR3 protein. There are a few hundred thousand distinct CDR3 sequences in the sample; roughly a tenth occur only once, and less than 9% lies in the top ten. The specimen comprised PBMCs, sampled before TCRalphabeta/CD19-depleted stem cell transplant. These receptors were taken from a boy under two years old with acute myeloid leukemia, due to receive a stem cell transplant. The CDR3 runs from the conserved cysteine through the conserved F or W. Fields, in order: clone size, D gene, J gene, V gene, CDR3 DNA, CDR3 protein. The D gene is left open where the match is weak. Expanded clones are given a class, and other clones once, few, many or no size at all.

many - TRBJ2-7 TRBV11-2 TGTGCCAGCAGCTTAGGTGGAGTAAATCTGTACTTC CASSLGGVNLYF
- - TRBJ1-4 TRBV7-2 TGTGCCAGCAGCCCCGCCTTTTTGGGTGCTAATGAAAAACTGTTTTTT CASSPAFLGANEKLFF
many TRBD2 TRBJ2-3 TRBV5-1 TGCGCCAGCAGCTTGGAGGGACTAGGGGGTGTAGATACGCAGTATTTT CASSLEGLGGVDTQYF
- - TRBJ2-7 TRBV9 TGTGCCAGCAGCGTAGGGACCCTTGGCGAGCAGTACTTC CASSVGTLGEQYF
many TRBD1 TRBJ1-6 TRBV20-1 TGCAGTGCTAGAAGGACAGGGTATAATTCACCCCTCCACTTT CSARRTGYNSPLHF
many TRBD1 TRBJ2-7 TRBV5-1 TGCGCCAGCAGCTTGGCCGGGACAGGGCACGAGCAGTACTTC CASSLAGTGHEQYF
few - TRBJ2-4 TRBV6-2/TRBV6-3 TGTGCCAGCAGTTTTGAAAGAACCAAAAACATTCAGTACTTC CASSFERTKNIQYF
many - TRBJ2-7 TRBV10-3 TGTGCCATCAGTGAGTCTGGGACCCTACAGAACGAGCAGTACTTC CAISESGTLQNEQYF
many TRBD2 TRBJ2-5 TRBV7-9 TGTGCCAGCAGCTCCCTAGCGGGGTTGAGGCCCCAAGAGACCCAGTACTTC CASSSLAGLRPQETQYF
many TRBD1 TRBJ2-7 TRBV20-1 TGCAGTGCACCCGGGACAGGGGGCTTGTACGAGCAGTACTTC CSAPGTGGLYEQYF
many TRBD1 TRBJ2-3 TRBV28 TGTGCCAGCAGTCCAAGGGTGGACAGGGGATCGGATACGCAGTATTTT CASSPRVDRGSDTQYF
- TRBD2 TRBJ2-1 TRBV20-1 TGCAGTGCTAGAACAAGGCGTGGACTAGCGGGAGTAAATGAGCAGTTCTTC CSARTRRGLAGVNEQFF
many - TRBJ2-5 TRBV7-9 TGTGCCAGCAGCCCCCCTACCCAAGAGACCCAGTACTTC CASSPPTQETQYF
many TRBD2 TRBJ2-1 TRBV3-1 TGTGCCAGCAGCCAAGGACGCGGGCTAGCGGGGCTCTACAATGAGCAGTTCTTC CASSQGRGLAGLYNEQFF
many - TRBJ2-7 TRBV7-9 TGTGCCAGCAGCCCCTCAGCAGGGGTTTTCTACGAGCAGTACTTC CASSPSAGVFYEQYF
- TRBD2 TRBJ2-1 TRBV6-4 TGTGCCAGCACCCCGGTAGCGGGAATTTACAATGAGCAGTTCTTC CASTPVAGIYNEQFF
many TRBD1 TRBJ1-1 TRBV6-2/TRBV6-3 TGTGCCAGCAGTTACTCGACCAGCGGGCAGGGGGGGCTTATGAACACTGAAGCTTTCTTT CASSYSTSGQGGLMNTEAFF
few - TRBJ1-4 TRBV2 TGTACCTGCAGTTTTAGAGGGTGGATTTTTCGAGCTAATGAAAAACTGTTTTTT CTCSFRGWIFRANEKLFF
many TRBD1 TRBJ1-4 TRBV10-3 TGTGCCATCAGTGCCGGACAGGGCACTAATGAAAAACTGTTTTTT CAISAGQGTNEKLFF
- TRBD2 TRBJ2-2 TRBV20-1 TGCAGTGCTAGCCCTAGCGGGATCCGAAACACCGGGGAGCTGTTTTTT CSASPSGIRNTGELFF
- - TRBJ1-2 TRBV9 TGTGACAGCAGCTCGAGCTATGGCTACACCTTC CDSSSSYGYTF
many - TRBJ1-4 TRBV14 TGTGCCAGCAGCCCAGACGGAGATAATGAAAAACTGTTTTTT CASSPDGDNEKLFF
many - TRBJ2-2 TRBV7-3 TGTGCCAGCAGCGTGGACACCGGGGAGCTGTTTTTT CASSVDTGELFF
many - TRBJ1-5 TRBV5-5 TGTGCCAGCAGCTTGGCCGCAGGGGGCAATCAGCCCCAGCATTTT CASSLAAGGNQPQHF
many - TRBJ2-3 TRBV12-3/TRBV12-4 TGTGCCAGCAGTTCCCTGACTTCGGGGCGAGATACGCAGTATTTT CASSSLTSGRDTQYF
many TRBD1 TRBJ2-7 TRBV7-2 TGTGCCAGCAGCCCCCGGGACAGGTCCATCTACGAGCAGTACTTC CASSPRDRSIYEQYF
many TRBD2 TRBJ2-5 TRBV9 TGTGCCAGCAGCGAGTACGGTAGCGGGAGTCAAGAGACCCAGTACTTC CASSEYGSGSQETQYF
- - TRBJ1-1 TRBV21-1 TGTGCCAGCACCGATGCCCGGAGGGGGAACACTGAAGCTTTCTTT CASTDARRGNTEAFF
many TRBD2 TRBJ2-7 TRBV7-2 TGTGCCAGCAGCTTATCCCCTCTAGCGGGGACCTTACGAGAGCAGTACTTC CASSLSPLAGTLREQYF
few - TRBJ1-1 TRBV10-3 TGTGCCATCTTATCACAGGGCTACACTGAAGCTTTCTTT CAILSQGYTEAFF
- - TRBJ2-3 TRBV5-6 TGTGCCAGCAGCCTGGGACTCTCGAGGAACACAGATACGCAGTATTTT CASSLGLSRNTDTQYF
many TRBD1 TRBJ2-7 TRBV12-3/TRBV12-4 TGTGCCAGCAGCCGGGACAGGGGCCCCGAGCAGTACTTC CASSRDRGPEQYF
few - TRBJ1-5 TRBV7-9 TGTGCCAGCAGCTTAGAGGGTCAGGGAGGCCAGCCCCAGCATTTT CASSLEGQGGQPQHF
many - TRBJ1-5 TRBV28 TGTGCCAGCAGTTCACCCGGGACGGCATATAGCAATCAGCCCCAGCATTTT CASSSPGTAYSNQPQHF
many - TRBJ2-3 TRBV7-9 TGTGCCAGCAGCTTAGGGGCGCCAGATACGCAGTATTTT CASSLGAPDTQYF
many TRBD1 TRBJ2-2 TRBV27 TGTGCCAGCAGAGTTTCAGGACAGGGACCCAACACCGGGGAGCTGTTTTTT CASRVSGQGPNTGELFF
- TRBD1 TRBJ2-5 TRBV20-1 TGCAGTGCTAGAGTTCTTGGACAGGGGGCAGGGGAGACCCAGTACTTC CSARVLGQGAGETQYF
- - TRBJ2-1 TRBV9 TGTGCCAGCTGGGAGACAGGTATTCTCCTATATCGCTCCTACAATGAGCAGTTCTTC CASWETGILLYRSYNEQFF
many - TRBJ2-3 TRBV6-1 TGTGCCAGCGGGTGGGCGGCAGTCACAGATACGCAGTATTTT CASGWAAVTDTQYF
many - TRBJ2-2 TRBV28 TGTGCCAGCAGCCCGAACTGGGGGAACACCGGGGAGCTGTTTTTT CASSPNWGNTGELFF
many TRBD2 TRBJ2-3 TRBV27 TGTGCCAGCAGTTTACGACTAGCGGGAGGTCCAGATACGCAGTATTTT CASSLRLAGGPDTQYF
many TRBD1 TRBJ2-7 TRBV7-9 TGTGCCAGCAGCTTATCTGGGACAGGGACCTACGAGCAGTACTTC CASSLSGTGTYEQYF
- - TRBJ2-4 TRBV20-1 TGCAGTGCTAGCCCGGATGGGAGAAACATTCAGTACTTC CSASPDGRNIQYF
many TRBD1 TRBJ1-5 TRBV7-2 TGTGCCAGCAGCCCCGACAGGGCGGGCAATCAGCCCCAGCATTTT CASSPDRAGNQPQHF
few TRBD1 TRBJ2-2 TRBV14 TGTGCCAGCAGCCCCATGGACAGGGATAACACCGGGGAGCTGTTTTTT CASSPMDRDNTGELFF
many TRBD1 TRBJ2-7 TRBV12-3/TRBV12-4 TGTGCCAGCAGTGGGGGACAGACGGCCTACGAGCAGTACTTC CASSGGQTAYEQYF
- - TRBJ2-7 TRBV9 TGTGCCAGCAGCGGTCGGGACAACTACGAGCAGTACTTC CASSGRDNYEQYF
many TRBD2 TRBJ2-7 TRBV10-3 TGTGCCATCAGTCCCAGTCCACAGGCGGGAGGAGAGCAGTACTTC CAISPSPQAGGEQYF
many - TRBJ1-4 TRBV10-3 TGTGCCATCAGTGAGACAGGGCGAGATGAAAAACTGTTTTTT CAISETGRDEKLFF
many - TRBJ2-7 TRBV28 TGTGCCAGCAGTTTAGGGACAGCGGGGTCCTACGAGCAGTACTTC CASSLGTAGSYEQYF
many TRBD2 TRBJ2-1 TRBV5-5 TGTGCCAGCAGCTTGGGGACTAGCGGGAGTAATGGCTACAATGAGCAGTTCTTC CASSLGTSGSNGYNEQFF
many - TRBJ1-4 TRBV28 TGTGCCAGCAGAGGAACGGATAATGAAAAACTGTTTTTT CASRGTDNEKLFF
many - TRBJ2-7 TRBV27 TGTGCCAGCAGTTTATCGCGAAGATATGCTTACGAGCAGTACTTC CASSLSRRYAYEQYF
few TRBD1 TRBJ2-2 TRBV27 TGTGCCAGCAGTGTCGGGACAGGGGGGTCCGGGGAGCTGTTTTTT CASSVGTGGSGELFF